One sample yielded the 10 T cell receptor beta chains listed below, sequenced in a study of vaccination and CD4 T cells after COVID-19. Sequencing of DNA taken from cultured CD4+ T cells relied on the Oncomine TCR Beta short-read assay. TCRdb re-derived calls from the PCR reads in MiXCR, one entry per CDR3 protein. The sample lists 18,000 or so distinct CDR3 sequences, around 50% occurring once. Their antigen targets remain unknown. The time point: late sampling 161 to 241 days after vaccination in three convalescent patients. As to treatment: 10-day PBMC culture with coronavirus spike peptide pools or control peptides (ViraFEST assay). Sequenced here: CD4+ T cells from blood, cultured in vitro, sampled about 7 months after SARS-CoV-2 vaccination. The receptors come from a human donor who had recovered from COVID-19.

The chain employs TRBV19 and TRBJ1-5, with TRBD1 as a possible D gene (5 bases). Germline CDR1 and CDR2: LNHDA and SQIVND (reference sequence). V was cut by 1 base and J by 5 bases, with 9 bases left in between. This CDR3 has 14 amino acids. In DNA, the CDR3 is TGTGCCAGTAGTATAGGTGACAGTTATCAGCCCCAGCATTTT. Translating it yields CASSIGDSYQPQHF.

This clonotype was observed a handful of times. The V call is TRBV7-8, the J call TRBJ2-2, with unresolved D. V was shortened by 3 bases and J by 6 bases, with 8 bases between the two germline ends. The CDR3 spans 13 residues. Germline lookup yields CDR1 SGHVS and CDR2 FQNEAQ. CDR3 in amino acids: CASSLMAPGELFF. CDR3 DNA sequence: TGTGCCAGCAGCTTGATGGCGCCCGGGGAGCTGTTTTTT.

This clonotype was counted between two and nine times. The chain is built from TRBV20-1 and TRBJ1-3; no firm D call. Between the trimmed V and J ends, which lost 7 bases and 4 bases, there was a span of 20 bases. The CDR3 runs 15 residues. Per the germline V gene, CDR1 is DFQATT and CDR2 is SNEGSKA (reference sequence). CDR3 loop: CSEDQDSTPGNTIYF. The CDR3 DNA sequence: TGCAGTGAGGATCAAGATTCAACCCCCGGAAACACCATATATTTT.

This CDR3 is CASRENTEAFF. The CDR3 DNA is TGCGCCAGCAGAGAGAACACTGAAGCTTTCTTT. V is TRBV5-1 and J is TRBJ1-1; the D is unclear. This CDR3 has 11 residues. V lost 5 bases, J lost 1 base, and 3 bases lay in between. The germline CDR1 and CDR2 sequences are SGHRS and YFSETQ.

This chain joins TRBV20-1 and TRBJ1-6; D not resolved. V was shortened by 1 base and J by 0 bases, with 10 bases between the two germline ends. This CDR3 region has 16 residues. The germline CDR1 and CDR2 sequences are DFQATT and SNEGSKA (reference sequence). This CDR3 is CSARAGISSYNSPLHF. CDR3 sequence (DNA): TGCAGTGCTAGAGCTGGCATTAGCTCCTATAATTCACCCCTCCACTTT.

In its sample, this clonotype was seen a few times. The V and J genes are TRBV5-4 and TRBJ1-2; TRBD1 might be the D (6 bases). The germline CDR1 and CDR2 sequences are SGHNT and YYREEE (reference sequence). The V and J ends lost 4 bases and 4 bases respectively, with 14 bases between them. The length of the CDR3 is 14 residues. CDR3 nucleotide sequence: TGTGCCAGCAGCAATGCCGGGGGCACCTATGGCTACACCTTC. Its translation is CASSNAGGTYGYTF.

This sequence joins TRBV7-6 and TRBJ1-3, with 10 bases matching TRBD1. CDR1 is SGHVS and CDR2 is FNYEAQ in the germline V gene. The CDR3 is 17 residues long. V lost 1 base, J lost 3 bases, and 6 bases stayed unmatched. DNA for the CDR3: TGTGCCAGCAGCTTAGGAGGGACAGGGGTCCTTGGAAACACCATATATTTT. Translating it yields CASSLGGTGVLGNTIYF.

J is TRBJ2-7 and V is TRBV20-1; D not resolved. The V and J ends lost 0 bases and 5 bases respectively, with 5 bases between them. The CDR3 is 11 residues long. The germline CDR1 and CDR2 sequences are DFQATT and SNEGSKA (reference sequence). The DNA of the CDR3 is TGCAGTGCTAGAGATGTGAACGAGCAGTACTTC. It translates to CSARDVNEQYF.

This clonotype has a handful of counts. V usage is TRBV5-4 and J usage is TRBJ2-5; perhaps TRBD2 as D (5 bases). The CDR3 loop spans 13 amino acids. The ends were cut back, 7 bases at V and 5 bases at J, with 15 bases in the middle. Germline V gene data show CDR1 as SGHNT and CDR2 as YYREEE (reference sequence). The CDR3 loop reads CASHNGVVETQYF. The CDR3 bases are TGTGCCAGCCACAACGGGGTTGTGGAGACCCAGTACTTC.

This clonotype was detected only once. The chain has TRBV12-3 or TRBV12-4 and TRBJ2-5; 9 bases fit TRBD2. The CDR3 consists of 14 residues. Germline trimming cut 4 bases from V and 6 bases from J; bases unmatched to any gene: 6. The CDR3 DNA follows: TGTGCCAGCAGTTCGCGGGGGGGCCGCCAGACCCAGTACTTC. It is translated as CASSSRGGRQTQYF.